Following are 9 T cell receptor beta chains from one sample sequenced in a study of blood T cells in healthy people across ages (dated by TCRdb to the mid-2010s). Libraries were built with 5' RACE. A second PCR of about 6 to 11 cycles was performed with a sample-barcoded 5' primer and a J-beta primer mix. In-frame beta chains were kept once TCRdb had trimmed the public reads at Q25 with fastp and called clones with MiXCR. Every CDR3 protein is listed once, alongside the most common genes and DNA of its rows. The sample data list fewer than 2 million distinct CDR3 sequences, and about two fifths of these were observed just once. Under 25% of the sample belongs to the ten largest clones. The material sequenced was blood. The receptors originated from a human donor in good health.

The CDR3 sequence: CSAMSTAAGQPQHF. In DNA form, the CDR3 reads TGCAGTGCTATGAGTACAGCCGCGGGGCAGCCCCAGCATTTT. The chain joins TRBV20-1 to TRBJ1-5; no firm D call. The CDR3 totals 14 residues. From germline, CDR1 is DFQATT and CDR2 SNEGSKA (reference sequence). Trimming took off 4 bases at V and 7 bases at J, with 17 bases between the two ends.

The chain has TRBV18 and TRBJ2-5, with D possibly TRBD1 on 8 matching bases. CDR3 length equals 16 residues. CDR1 and CDR2 from the germline V gene are KGHSH and LQKENI. Trimming removed 1 base at V and 1 base at J, with 13 bases between. The CDR3 nucleotides are TGTGCCAGCTCACCACGGAGCGGGACAGGCCAAGAGACCCAGTACTTC. Its protein is CASSPRSGTGQETQYF.

This clonotype was counted between two and nine times. V is TRBV2 and J is TRBJ2-7; 9 bases are a match to TRBD2. The CDR3 extends over 16 amino acids. CDR1 and CDR2 from the germline V gene are SNHLY and FYNNEI. With 7 bases clipped from V and 1 base from J, the junction kept 11 bases outside the gene matches. CDR3 residues: CASITGRLADSYEQYF. The CDR3 DNA reads TGTGCCAGCATCACGGGGAGACTAGCGGATTCCTACGAGCAGTACTTC.

The V and J genes are TRBV3-1 and TRBJ2-4, with D unresolved. V was trimmed by 0 bases and J by 13 bases, leaving 10 bases between them. Germline values: CDR1 LGHDT, CDR2 YNNKEL (reference sequence). This CDR3 region has 12 residues. The CDR3 DNA follows: TGTGCCAGCAGCCAAGATAGTAATGAGCAGTACTTC. It is translated as CASSQDSNEQYF.

The chain couples TRBV15 to TRBJ2-3; D is perhaps TRBD1 or TRBD2 (6 bases each). Trimming stripped 1 base from V and 4 bases from J, with 15 bases between. Germline V gene lookup returns CDR1 LNHNV and CDR2 YYDKDF (reference sequence). The CDR3 consists of 16 residues. The CDR3: CATSRAGRDTPDTQYF. The CDR3 nucleotides read TGTGCCACCAGCAGAGCAGGGCGGGACACCCCAGATACGCAGTATTTT.

The chain combines TRBV11-2 with TRBJ1-1; D possibly corresponds to TRBD1 (6 bases). The CDR3 sequence is 16 residues long. The V and J ends lost 7 bases and 5 bases respectively, with 23 bases between them. CDR1 SGHAT and CDR2 FQNNGV come from the germline V gene. CDR3 protein: CASTAGRGGWKTEAFF. The CDR3 DNA sequence: TGTGCCAGCACCGCTGGCAGGGGTGGGTGGAAAACTGAAGCTTTCTTT.

Points on this clonotype: A much larger clone sits a single nucleotide away, making a read error possible. For the CDR3, the DNA is TGTGCCAGCAGCCCCCCGGGACAGGGGTCGGGAGAGCAGTTCTTC. Amino acid sequence: CASSPPGQGSGEQFF. This chain joins TRBV7-8 and TRBJ2-1, with 10 bases fitting TRBD1. J was trimmed by 10 bases and V by 5 bases; bases with no gene match: 11. CDR3 length: 15 amino acids. Per germline, CDR1 SGHVS and CDR2 FQNEAQ.

V gene TRBV11-2 combines with J gene TRBJ2-2, with D hard to call. The germline V gene has CDR1 SGHAT and CDR2 FQNNGV. This CDR3 comprises 15 residues. Trimming pared 2 bases from V and 2 bases from J, leaving 9 bases between. CDR3 DNA sequence: TGTGCCAGCAGCTTATTTCGGAGAAACACCGGGGAGCTGTTTTTT. It encodes CASSLFRRNTGELFF. The full variable domain, completed using reference TRBV11-2 and TRBJ2-2, is EAGVAQSPRYKIIEKRQSVAFWCNPISGHATLYWYQQILGQGPKLLIQFQNNGVVDDSQLPKDRFSAERLKGVDSTLKIQPAKLEDSAVYLCASSLFRRNTGELFFGEGSRLTVL.

The chain uses TRBV7-9 and TRBJ1-2; D is undetermined. Trimming took off 3 bases at V and 1 base at J, with 9 bases between the two ends. The CDR3 extends over 14 amino acids. The germline V gene has CDR1 SEHNR and CDR2 FQNEAQ (reference sequence). The DNA for the CDR3 is TGTGCCAGCAGCTTTTTAGACATTAACTATGGCTACACCTTC. This codes for CASSFLDINYGYTF.